Listed here are 26 T cell receptor beta chains from one sample, sequenced in a study of naive and memory T cell subsets. The beta constant-region primer was an equimolar mix of two oligonucleotides covering TRBC1 and TRBC2. TCRdb fed the UMI-ligation and nested PCR reads into MiXCR, producing one record per CDR3 protein. The sample holds some 150,000 distinct CDR3 sequences, over 15% seen once. The sequenced sample was naive CD4+ T cells from blood. These receptors were collected from a human donor in good health.

The table lists this clonotype with a few counts. The DNA for the CDR3 is TGTGCCAGCAGCCAACGAGGCGTCGATGAGCAGTTCTTC. Amino acids: CASSQRGVDEQFF. This sequence joins TRBV3-1 and TRBJ2-1; D remains ambiguous. Germline-derived CDR1 and CDR2 are LGHDT and YNNKEL (reference sequence). The CDR3 sequence is 13 residues long. The V gene lost 2 bases and the J gene lost 8 bases, with 10 bases spanning the gap.

This clonotype was recorded a few times. The junction shows a germline mismatch at one end, possibly a read error. The rearrangement uses TRBV2 and TRBJ1-2; D not resolved. The CDR3 consists of 10 residues. CDR1 and CDR2 (germline): SNHLY, FYNNEI. CDR3 region: CASSLVPLFF. CDR3 in DNA: TGTGCCAGCAGCCTTGTACCCCTCTTTTTC.

There are a few counts of this clonotype. This chain links TRBV7-9 with TRBJ1-4; no reliable D call. Germline V CDR1 and CDR2: SEHNR, FQNEAQ (reference sequence). The CDR3 is 14 residues long. V was trimmed by 3 bases and J by 5 bases, leaving 10 bases between them. CDR3 coding DNA: TGTGCCAGCAGCTTGGTACGGTCGAATGAAAAACTGTTTTTT. Translation: CASSLVRSNEKLFF.

This clonotype has just a few counts. J is TRBJ2-3 and V is TRBV11-2; D might be TRBD1 (5 bases). Germline V gives CDR1 SGHAT, CDR2 FQNNGV. V dropped 5 bases and J dropped 9 bases, with 15 bases sitting between them. The CDR3 length is 13 residues. CDR3 sequence reads: CASSNTGTETQYF. The CDR3 nucleotides read TGTGCCAGCAGCAATACAGGCACCGAGACGCAGTATTTT.

This clonotype was counted only a few times. The chain joins TRBV5-1 to TRBJ1-6, with 7 bases that match TRBD1. Germline V gives CDR1 SGHRS, CDR2 YFSETQ. CDR3 size: 16 residues. V shed 5 bases, J shed 7 bases, and the junction held 12 bases outside the gene matches. The CDR3 sequence: CASSRLRQGENSPLHF. The CDR3 DNA follows: TGCGCCAGCAGTCGACTCCGACAGGGAGAAAATTCACCCCTCCACTTT.

Ten or more counts support this clonotype. This chain links TRBV18 with TRBJ2-5; 7 bases map to TRBD1. The CDR3 contains 15 residues. In germline, CDR1 is KGHSH, CDR2 LQKENI. V trimming: 4 bases; J trimming: 1 base; junction bases outside the gene matches: 6. The CDR3 region has the DNA TGTGCCAGCTCACTACTGACAGGGACCCAAGAGACCCAGTACTTC. Translation: CASSLLTGTQETQYF.

The chain employs TRBV3-1 and TRBJ1-2, with 7 positions matching TRBD1. J was trimmed by 4 bases and V by 1 base; bases with no gene match: 6. CDR3 length: 15 residues. Germline V gene sequence: CDR1 LGHDT, CDR2 YNNKEL (reference sequence). The CDR3 nucleotides are TGTGCCAGCAGCCAAGTTGACAGGGCATCCTATGGCTACACCTTC. Translated: CASSQVDRASYGYTF.

This clonotype was seen a handful of times. This rearrangement joins TRBV29-1 to TRBJ1-3, with no clear D. The V gene lost 7 bases and the J gene lost 9 bases, with 16 bases spanning the gap. The germline V gene has CDR1 SQVTM and CDR2 ANQGSEA. CDR3 size: 12 residues. CDR3 region: CSAIQEPATIYF. The DNA for the CDR3 is TGCAGCGCCATACAAGAGCCGGCCACCATATATTTT.

This clonotype was seen at least ten times. CDR3 sequence reads: CSVGDSKETQYF. Here the CDR3 DNA reads TGCAGCGTTGGGGACAGCAAAGAGACCCAGTACTTC. The gene calls are TRBV29-1 and TRBJ2-5; 7 bases line up with TRBD1. The CDR3 is made up of 12 amino acids. Germline V CDR1 and CDR2: SQVTM, ANQGSEA. Trimming cost V 4 bases and J 3 bases; bases outside gene matches: 2.

The genes are TRBV3-1 and TRBJ2-7; possibly TRBD1 for D (5 bases). Germline V gives CDR1 LGHDT, CDR2 YNNKEL (reference sequence). The CDR3 runs 12 residues. Trimming shortened V by 3 bases and J by 12 bases, and 15 bases separated the two germline ends. In DNA, the CDR3 is TGTGCCAGCAGCCAGTTTCGACAGCACCCGTACTTC. Amino acids: CASSQFRQHPYF.

This clonotype occurred a few times. The chain carries TRBV6-5 and TRBJ2-6, with 7 nucleotides matching TRBD1. Germline CDR1 reads MNHEY; CDR2 reads SVGAGI. This CDR3 comprises 15 residues. V dropped 5 bases and J dropped 4; count of bases not matched to a gene: 5. The DNA of the CDR3 is TGTGCCAGCAGTAGACAGGGTGCCGGGGCCAACGTCCTGACTTTC. Its protein product is CASSRQGAGANVLTF.

The chain has TRBV10-3 and TRBJ1-6; D remains ambiguous. The CDR3 spans 14 residues. Germline V lookup: CDR1 ENHRY, CDR2 SYGVKD. V gave up 3 bases and J gave up 7 bases, with 10 bases separating them. The CDR3 region has the DNA TGTGCCATCAGTGATCCTGCCCAGAATTCACCCCTCCACTTT. Protein sequence: CAISDPAQNSPLHF.

The J gene is TRBJ2-3, the V gene TRBV7-2; D may be TRBD1 or TRBD2 (6 bases each). The CDR3 extends over 15 amino acids. Trimming stripped 4 bases from V and 3 bases from J, with 14 bases between. Germline V gene lookup returns CDR1 SGHTA and CDR2 FQGNSA. CDR3 protein: CASSSGGPLTDTQYF. As DNA, the CDR3 is TGTGCCAGCAGCTCCGGGGGCCCTCTGACAGATACGCAGTATTTT.

The table lists this clonotype with a few counts. The rearrangement joins TRBV7-2 to TRBJ1-5; 7 bases map to TRBD1. Trimming took 3 bases from V and 1 from J; bases not matched to a gene: 6. CDR1 and CDR2 from the germline V gene are SGHTA and FQGNSA. This CDR3 spans 16 amino acids. CDR3 nucleotide sequence: TGTGCCAGCAGCTTGCTAGGGACAGCCAGCAATCAGCCCCAGCATTTT. Translated: CASSLLGTASNQPQHF. Filled out from reference TRBV7-2 and TRBJ1-5, the complete variable domain reads GAGVSQSPSNKVTEKGKDVELRCDPISGHTALYWYRQSLGQGLEFLIYFQGNSAPDKSGLPSDRFSAERTGGSVSTLTIQRTQQEDSAVYLCASSLLGTASNQPQHFGDGTRLSIL.

This clonotype was counted between two and nine times. The chain carries TRBV30 and TRBJ1-2; D is undetermined. V gave up 2 bases and J gave up 5 bases, with 15 bases separating them. The CDR3 contains 14 residues. CDR1 GTSNPN and CDR2 SVGIG come from the germline V gene (reference sequence). The CDR3 protein is CAWSPGLPEYGYTF. The CDR3 DNA follows: TGTGCCTGGAGTCCAGGACTTCCTGAGTATGGCTACACCTTC.

The CDR3 loop reads CASTTSGNPGVGELFF. DNA for the CDR3: TGTGCCAGTACTACGAGCGGGAATCCTGGGGTGGGGGAGCTGTTTTTT. The chain has TRBV19 and TRBJ2-2; 7 bases are shared with TRBD2. Trimming cost V 7 bases and J 8 bases; bases outside gene matches: 16. The germline V gene encodes CDR1 LNHDA and CDR2 SQIVND (reference sequence). The CDR3 contains 16 residues.

The chain couples TRBV21-1 to TRBJ2-5; TRBD2, the table's D call, was not compared with the DNA. TRBV21-1 is annotated as a pseudogene. This CDR3 is 21 amino acids long. The CDR3 bases are TGTGCCAGCAGCAAGTCGGAGCGGGAGGACCCATCCCTTACTACCCAAGAGACCCAGTACTTC. Protein: CASSKSEREDPSLTTQETQYF.

CDR3 in DNA: TGTGCCAGCAACTGGGGCTCTGGCGGAAACACCATATATTTT. Translation: CASNWGSGGNTIYF. The chain is built from TRBV28 and TRBJ1-3; D possibly corresponds to TRBD1 (5 bases). Germline CDR1 is MDHEN and CDR2 is SYDVKM. The CDR3 has 14 amino acids. With 7 bases removed from V and 4 bases from J, the gap between germline ends came to 14 bases. The full variable domain, its missing parts supplied by reference TRBV28 and TRBJ1-3, is DVKVTQSSRYLVKRTGEKVFLECVQDMDHENMFWYRQDPGLGLRLIYFSYDVKMKEKGDIPEGYSVSREKKERFSLILESASTNQTSMYLCASNWGSGGNTIYFGEGSWLTVV.

The chain employs TRBV6-2 or TRBV6-3 and TRBJ1-1, with D possibly matching TRBD1 (5 bases). Germline V gene lookup returns CDR1 MNHEY and CDR2 SVGEGT. The CDR3 has 12 amino acids. V lost 6 bases, J lost 8 bases, and 13 bases lay in between. CDR3 in DNA: TGTGCCAGCAGAGTGCGGGGGACCGAAGCTTTCTTT. Its protein product is CASRVRGTEAFF.

The sample holds a few counts of this clonotype. The rearrangement uses TRBV20-1 and TRBJ2-1, with 10 positions matching TRBD2. This CDR3 is 16 amino acids long. V shed 2 bases and J 0 bases; nucleotides not matched to a gene: 4. CDR1 and CDR2 from the germline V gene are DFQATT and SNEGSKA (reference sequence). CDR3 bases: TGCAGTGCTAGACATAGCGGGAGGAGCTCCTACAATGAGCAGTTCTTC. The encoded protein is CSARHSGRSSYNEQFF.

This clonotype was observed a handful of times. The chain combines TRBV5-4 with TRBJ2-1, with D perhaps TRBD1 or TRBD2 (6 bases each). The germline gives CDR1 SGHNT, CDR2 YYREEE (reference sequence). The V end lost 4 bases, the J end lost 4 bases, and 15 bases lay between the germline ends. This CDR3 is 15 amino acids long. The CDR3 sequence: CASSRPGGPYNEQFF. The CDR3 DNA follows: TGTGCCAGCAGCCGACCCGGGGGCCCGTACAATGAGCAGTTCTTC.

V usage is TRBV6-5 and J usage is TRBJ1-2; D remains unclear. V was clipped by 2 bases and J by 4 bases, with 14 bases between them. The germline V gene has CDR1 MNHEY and CDR2 SVGAGI. The CDR3 loop spans 15 amino acids. CDR3 coding DNA: TGTGCCAGCAGTTACGCGGACCGCGCCGTCTATGGCTACACCTTC. It specifies CASSYADRAVYGYTF.

The CDR3 bases are TGTGCCAGCAGCCCCTGGGGAGCGGGAGTGGATACGCAGTATTTT. Protein sequence: CASSPWGAGVDTQYF. The chain is built from TRBV7-2 and TRBJ2-3; 8 bases line up with TRBD2. V shed 5 bases and J 6 bases; nucleotides not matched to a gene: 10. Germline CDR1 reads SGHTA; CDR2 reads FQGNSA. The length of the CDR3 is 15 residues.

A few counts support this clonotype. The V gene is TRBV19, the J gene TRBJ2-5, with D perhaps matching TRBD2 (6 bases). V dropped 6 bases and J dropped 5 bases, with 16 bases sitting between them. CDR1 LNHDA and CDR2 SQIVND come from the germline V gene (reference sequence). The CDR3 totals 14 residues. As DNA, the CDR3 is TGTGCCAGTAGCATGCTAGCGTCGGTGGAGACCCAGTACTTC. It yields the protein CASSMLASVETQYF. Full variable domain (missing parts from reference TRBV19 and TRBJ2-5): DGGITQSPKYLFRKEGQNVTLSCEQNLNHDAMYWYRQDPGQGLRLIYYSQIVNDFQKGDIAEGYSVSREKKESFPLTVTSAQKNPTAFYLCASSMLASVETQYFGPGTRLLVL.

This clonotype was observed a few times. The V gene is TRBV20-1, the J gene TRBJ1-5; possible D gene TRBD1, 5 bases. CDR1 DFQATT and CDR2 SNEGSKA come from the germline V gene (reference sequence). This CDR3 has 15 amino acids. V lost 0 bases, J lost 1 base, and 10 bases lay in between. The CDR3 loop reads CSARDYRDSNQPQHF. The CDR3 DNA reads TGCAGTGCTAGAGACTACCGGGACAGCAATCAGCCCCAGCATTTT.

V usage is TRBV12-3 or TRBV12-4 and J usage is TRBJ2-3; D unresolved. V was clipped by 4 bases and J by 1 base, with 12 bases between them. The CDR3 is 15 residues long. DNA for the CDR3: TGTGCCAGCAGTTCTGGGCATAAGGGCACAGATACGCAGTATTTT. Residues: CASSSGHKGTDTQYF.